These T cell receptor beta chains were read from a single sample in a study of T cells in Graves' hyperthyroidism and ophthalmopathy. TCRdb reanalysed the multiplex PCR reads using MiXCR and keeps one entry per CDR3 protein. The repertoire holds about 460,000 distinct CDR3 sequences, with 20% to 25% as singletons. Sequenced: blood. These receptors originate from a woman in her seventies with Graves' ophthalmopathy. CDR3s include the opening cysteine and the closing phenylalanine or tryptophan. The D gene is left open where the match is weak. Clone size appears in some rows only: once, few, many, or a class for an expanded clone.

J gene: TRBJ1-5; V gene: TRBV5-1; D gene: NA; CDR3 length: 15; clone size: few; CDR3 DNA: TGCGCCAGCAGCTTACAGGGCGAGATCAATCAGCCCCAGCATTTT; CDR3 protein: CASSLQGEINQPQHF
J gene: TRBJ2-5; V gene: TRBV29-1; D gene: NA; CDR3 length: 13; clone size: NA; CDR3 DNA: TGCAGCGTTGACGGACAGACCCAAGAGACCCAGTACTTC; CDR3 protein: CSVDGQTQETQYF
J gene: TRBJ2-2; V gene: TRBV5-5; D gene: TRBD1; CDR3 length: 15; clone size: NA; CDR3 DNA: TGTGCCAGCAGCCCCGGGACAGGGGGTTCCGGGGAGCTGTTTTTT; CDR3 protein: CASSPGTGGSGELFF
J gene: TRBJ2-5; V gene: TRBV11-1; D gene: NA; CDR3 length: 16; clone size: NA; CDR3 DNA: TGTGCCAGCAGCAGGGATAGCGGAATAGTAAGAGGGACCCAGTACTTC; CDR3 protein: CASSRDSGIVRGTQYF
J gene: TRBJ2-3; V gene: TRBV15; D gene: NA; CDR3 length: 14; clone size: many; CDR3 DNA: TGTGCCACCAGCCCATCCCCCAGCACAGATACGCAGTATTTT; CDR3 protein: CATSPSPSTDTQYF
J gene: TRBJ2-7; V gene: TRBV20-1; D gene: TRBD2; CDR3 length: 13; clone size: NA; CDR3 DNA: TGCAGTGCCCCCAGCGGGAATCTTTACGAGCAGTACTTC; CDR3 protein: CSAPSGNLYEQYF
J gene: TRBJ2-1; V gene: TRBV20-1; D gene: TRBD2; CDR3 length: 14; clone size: NA; CDR3 DNA: TGCAGTGCTAGAGATGAACTAGCGGGATGGGAGCAGTTCTTC; CDR3 protein: CSARDELAGWEQFF
J gene: TRBJ1-4; V gene: TRBV10-3; D gene: NA; CDR3 length: 15; clone size: many; CDR3 DNA: TGTGCCATCAGTGGGACATCGACAACTAATGAAAAACTGTTTTTT; CDR3 protein: CAISGTSTTNEKLFF
J gene: TRBJ1-1; V gene: TRBV3-1; D gene: NA; CDR3 length: 13; clone size: many; CDR3 DNA: TGTGCCAGCAGCAAACAGGGGAACACTGAAGCTTTCTTT; CDR3 protein: CASSKQGNTEAFF
J gene: TRBJ2-1; V gene: TRBV5-4; D gene: NA; CDR3 length: 14; clone size: NA; CDR3 DNA: TGTGCCAGCAGCTTAGTACTGGCGGCTAATGAGCAGTTCTTC; CDR3 protein: CASSLVLAANEQFF
J gene: TRBJ2-5; V gene: TRBV19; D gene: NA; CDR3 length: 14; clone size: many; CDR3 DNA: TGTGCCAGTAGTATGTCGTCTTTGAAAGAGACCCAGTACTTC; CDR3 protein: CASSMSSLKETQYF
J gene: TRBJ2-5; V gene: TRBV7-9; D gene: TRBD1; CDR3 length: 15; clone size: many; CDR3 DNA: TGTGCCAGCAGCTTAGGCTACGGACAGGAAGAGACCCAGTACTTC; CDR3 protein: CASSLGYGQEETQYF
J gene: TRBJ2-1; V gene: TRBV18; D gene: TRBD2; CDR3 length: 16; clone size: NA; CDR3 DNA: TGTGCCAGCTCACCCGTAGCGGGAGGGCCCCACAATGAGCAGTTCTTC; CDR3 protein: CASSPVAGGPHNEQFF
J gene: TRBJ2-3; V gene: TRBV6-6; D gene: NA; CDR3 length: 14; clone size: NA; CDR3 DNA: TGTGCCAGCAGTTACTCGAGGGTTACGGATACGCAGTATTTT; CDR3 protein: CASSYSRVTDTQYF
J gene: TRBJ2-7; V gene: TRBV9; D gene: TRBD2; CDR3 length: 15; clone size: few; CDR3 DNA: TGTGCCAGCAGCGTAGGGACTAGCGGGAAGTACGAGCAGTACTTC; CDR3 protein: CASSVGTSGKYEQYF
J gene: TRBJ2-3; V gene: TRBV3-1; D gene: NA; CDR3 length: 16; clone size: many; CDR3 DNA: TGTGCCAGCAGCCCGTCCCGGGGAGCCTCCACAGATACGCAGTATTTT; CDR3 protein: CASSPSRGASTDTQYF
J gene: TRBJ2-3; V gene: TRBV7-2; D gene: NA; CDR3 length: 13; clone size: few; CDR3 DNA: TGTGCCAGCAGCTTAGCGATGGGGGCGGCGCAGTATTTT; CDR3 protein: CASSLAMGAAQYF
J gene: TRBJ2-7; V gene: TRBV28; D gene: TRBD2; CDR3 length: 16; clone size: NA; CDR3 DNA: TGTGCCAGCAGTTTTGTGTCTCTAGCGGGAGCCTACGAGCAGTACTTC; CDR3 protein: CASSFVSLAGAYEQYF
J gene: TRBJ2-1; V gene: TRBV13; D gene: TRBD2; CDR3 length: 17; clone size: NA; CDR3 DNA: TGTGCCAGCAGCTCGGCGCGGGGGGAGAGGTACTACAATGAGCAGTTCTTC; CDR3 protein: CASSSARGERYYNEQFF
J gene: TRBJ2-1; V gene: TRBV7-2; D gene: NA; CDR3 length: 12; clone size: NA; CDR3 DNA: TGTGCCAGCGGACAATATGGCAATGAGCAGTTCTTC; CDR3 protein: CASGQYGNEQFF
J gene: TRBJ1-6; V gene: TRBV27; D gene: TRBD1; CDR3 length: 15; clone size: NA; CDR3 DNA: TGTGCCAGCAGAACCTTAGGACAGGGAAATTCACCCCTCCACTTT; CDR3 protein: CASRTLGQGNSPLHF
J gene: TRBJ2-1; V gene: TRBV20-1; D gene: TRBD2; CDR3 length: 15; clone size: NA; CDR3 DNA: TGCAGTGCTAGAGAACGAGCGGGAGGGTACAATGAGCAGTTCTTC; CDR3 protein: CSARERAGGYNEQFF
J gene: TRBJ1-1; V gene: TRBV7-3; D gene: NA; CDR3 length: 15; clone size: many; CDR3 DNA: TGTGCCAGCATCTTGCTTCCCCGACATTACACTGAAGCTTTCTTT; CDR3 protein: CASILLPRHYTEAFF
J gene: TRBJ1-1; V gene: TRBV14; D gene: NA; CDR3 length: 12; clone size: NA; CDR3 DNA: TGTGCCAGCAGCCAAGACAGGGTACGAGCTTTCTTT; CDR3 protein: CASSQDRVRAFF
J gene: TRBJ1-2; V gene: TRBV7-9; D gene: TRBD1; CDR3 length: 14; clone size: many; CDR3 DNA: TGTGCCAGCAGTTTACAGGGGGCTAACTATGGCTACACCTTC; CDR3 protein: CASSLQGANYGYTF
J gene: TRBJ1-5; V gene: TRBV3-1; D gene: NA; CDR3 length: 14; clone size: few; CDR3 DNA: TGTGCCAGCGCCGGGGGTTATAGCAATCAGCCCCAGCATTTT; CDR3 protein: CASAGGYSNQPQHF
J gene: TRBJ2-1; V gene: TRBV28; D gene: TRBD1; CDR3 length: 15; clone size: many; CDR3 DNA: TGTGCCAGCAGTCCAAGGACAGGGCTCTACAATGAGCAGTTCTTC; CDR3 protein: CASSPRTGLYNEQFF
J gene: TRBJ2-5; V gene: TRBV28; D gene: TRBD2; CDR3 length: 16; clone size: NA; CDR3 DNA: TGTGCCAGCAGTTTAGACATTGCTGCGGGAGACGAGACCCAGTACTTC; CDR3 protein: CASSLDIAAGDETQYF
J gene: TRBJ2-7; V gene: TRBV5-1; D gene: NA; CDR3 length: 14; clone size: NA; CDR3 DNA: TGCGCCAGCAGCTCCGGGACCGATTCACGGGAGCAGTACTTC; CDR3 protein: CASSSGTDSREQYF
J gene: TRBJ2-2; V gene: TRBV11-2; D gene: NA; CDR3 length: 14; clone size: NA; CDR3 DNA: TGTGCCAGCAGCTTAGTCCCTGGGACCGGGGAGCTGTTTTTT; CDR3 protein: CASSLVPGTGELFF
J gene: TRBJ1-2; V gene: TRBV5-1; D gene: NA; CDR3 length: 15; clone size: few; CDR3 DNA: TGCGCCAGCAGCTTGGTGAGGCCAGGGACCTATGGCTACACCTTC; CDR3 protein: CASSLVRPGTYGYTF
J gene: TRBJ2-7; V gene: TRBV20-1; D gene: TRBD2; CDR3 length: 17; clone size: few; CDR3 DNA: TGCAGTGCTAGGTCCAGCGGGAAAGAGGATTTTAAGTACGAGCAGTACTTC; CDR3 protein: CSARSSGKEDFKYEQYF
J gene: TRBJ2-1; V gene: TRBV20-1; D gene: NA; CDR3 length: 11; clone size: many; CDR3 DNA: TGCAGTGCTAGTGATAGCCGTGAGCAGTTCTTC; CDR3 protein: CSASDSREQFF
J gene: TRBJ2-7; V gene: TRBV28; D gene: NA; CDR3 length: 15; clone size: NA; CDR3 DNA: TGTGCCAGCAGTTTGGTGGGACAACGACTCTACGAGCAGTACTTC; CDR3 protein: CASSLVGQRLYEQYF
J gene: TRBJ2-7; V gene: TRBV11-1; D gene: NA; CDR3 length: 15; clone size: NA; CDR3 DNA: TGTGCCAGCAGCTTCACAGGGAGGGCATCCTACGAGCAGTACTTC; CDR3 protein: CASSFTGRASYEQYF
J gene: TRBJ1-5; V gene: TRBV11-2; D gene: NA; CDR3 length: 14; clone size: NA; CDR3 DNA: TGTGCCAGCAGCTTAGCAGGGGCTAATCAGCCCCAGCATTTT; CDR3 protein: CASSLAGANQPQHF
J gene: TRBJ1-1; V gene: TRBV20-1; D gene: NA; CDR3 length: 14; clone size: NA; CDR3 DNA: TGCAGTGCTCAACGCAGGGCAGGGAACACTGAAGCTTTCTTT; CDR3 protein: CSAQRRAGNTEAFF
J gene: TRBJ2-2; V gene: TRBV7-8; D gene: TRBD1; CDR3 length: 17; clone size: many; CDR3 DNA: TGTGCCAGCAGCTCCCGGGACAGGGGGCGATCGACCGGGGAGCTGTTTTTT; CDR3 protein: CASSSRDRGRSTGELFF
J gene: TRBJ1-5; V gene: TRBV3-1; D gene: TRBD1; CDR3 length: 17; clone size: NA; CDR3 DNA: TGTGCCAGCAGCCAAGAAGTGGGACAGGGTTACAATCAGCCCCAGCATTTT; CDR3 protein: CASSQEVGQGYNQPQHF
J gene: TRBJ2-6; V gene: TRBV20-1; D gene: NA; CDR3 length: 14; clone size: NA; CDR3 DNA: TGCAGTGCGAGACCAGGGTCTGGGGCCAACGTCCTGACTTTC; CDR3 protein: CSARPGSGANVLTF
J gene: TRBJ2-1; V gene: TRBV5-1; D gene: NA; CDR3 length: 16; clone size: few; CDR3 DNA: TGCGCCAGCACCCCCGTATCTACAGCCCCCTTGGATGAGCAGTTCTTC; CDR3 protein: CASTPVSTAPLDEQFF
J gene: TRBJ1-2; V gene: TRBV11-2; D gene: NA; CDR3 length: 16; clone size: NA; CDR3 DNA: TGTGCCAGCAGCTTAGATCGAATAGGATCCAACTATGGCTACACCTTC; CDR3 protein: CASSLDRIGSNYGYTF
J gene: TRBJ2-1; V gene: TRBV3-1; D gene: TRBD2; CDR3 length: 17; clone size: NA; CDR3 DNA: TGTGCCAGCAGCCTACGACCGGGACTAGTCTCCGACAATGAGCAGTTCTTC; CDR3 protein: CASSLRPGLVSDNEQFF
J gene: TRBJ1-2; V gene: TRBV20-1; D gene: NA; CDR3 length: 14; clone size: NA; CDR3 DNA: TGCAGTGCTGGAGGGACTCGCGGGTACTATGGCTACACCTTC; CDR3 protein: CSAGGTRGYYGYTF
J gene: TRBJ1-1; V gene: TRBV6-6; D gene: NA; CDR3 length: 15; clone size: NA; CDR3 DNA: TGTGCCAGCAGTTACTCGACTGCAGAGAACACTGAAGCTTTCTTT; CDR3 protein: CASSYSTAENTEAFF
J gene: TRBJ2-5; V gene: TRBV27; D gene: NA; CDR3 length: 19; clone size: few; CDR3 DNA: TGTGCCAGCAGTTTAAAAGGGGGGGTGATAGCGACAGTTGAAGAGACCCAGTACTTC; CDR3 protein: CASSLKGGVIATVEETQYF
J gene: TRBJ1-4; V gene: TRBV6-1; D gene: NA; CDR3 length: 16; clone size: few; CDR3 DNA: TGTGCCAGCACCCTCTTGGCCCCGCCGGCAAATGAAAAACTGTTTTTT; CDR3 protein: CASTLLAPPANEKLFF
J gene: TRBJ2-2; V gene: TRBV30; D gene: NA; CDR3 length: 11; clone size: few; CDR3 DNA: TGTGCCTGGAGCCCCACCGGGGAGCTGTTTTTT; CDR3 protein: CAWSPTGELFF
J gene: TRBJ1-2; V gene: TRBV3-1; D gene: TRBD1; CDR3 length: 11; clone size: many; CDR3 DNA: TGTGCCAGCAAGGGGGCCTATGGCTACACCTTC; CDR3 protein: CASKGAYGYTF
J gene: TRBJ2-3; V gene: TRBV12-5; D gene: NA; CDR3 length: 14; clone size: many; CDR3 DNA: TGTGCTAGTGGTTTGGGACCATTCACAGATACGCAGTATTTT; CDR3 protein: CASGLGPFTDTQYF
J gene: TRBJ2-5; V gene: TRBV7-9; D gene: NA; CDR3 length: 14; clone size: few; CDR3 DNA: TGTGCCAGCAGCTTAGGCAGTTCACAAGAGACCCAGTACTTC; CDR3 protein: CASSLGSSQETQYF
J gene: TRBJ1-2; V gene: TRBV9; D gene: NA; CDR3 length: 14; clone size: few; CDR3 DNA: TGTGCCAGCAGCTCCCCCAGGACAGTCTATCGCTACACCTTC; CDR3 protein: CASSSPRTVYRYTF